Listed below are T cell receptor beta chains from one sample, sequenced in a study of cytomegalovirus exposure and HLA in healthy donors. Only in-frame clones appear in the TCRdb table, and some are missing; sequencing was by immunoSEQ multiplex PCR. This table holds 150,000 to 200,000 clones, about 83% found once. Sequences were obtained from PBMCs. The receptors were gathered from a woman aged 25 to 39 in good health and CMV-seropositive. The CDR3 runs from the conserved cysteine through the conserved F or W. A D gene is named only where the DNA matches it firmly. The listing skips clone size in some rows; elsewhere it reads once, few, many or a size class.

>once|TRBV4-3|NA|15|TRBJ1-1
TGCGCCAGCAGCCGCAGACAGTCATTGAACACTGAAGCTTTCTTT
CASSRRQSLNTEAFF
>NA|TRBV2|NA|13|TRBJ1-1
TGTGCCAGCAGTGAGCCTCCCGGTCTTCGAGCTTTCTTT
CASSEPPGLRAFF
>few|TRBV4-2|NA|15|TRBJ1-4
TGTGCCAGCAGCCAAGATCGAGTGGGCAATGAAAAACTGTTTTTT
CASSQDRVGNEKLFF
>NA|TRBV27|NA|16|TRBJ1-4
TGTGCCAGCAGTTTATGGGGGGGAGGAGGTGGAGAAAAACTGTTTTTT
CASSLWGGGGGEKLFF
>NA|TRBV6-6|NA|11|TRBJ1-1
TGTGCCAGCAGTTACGAGGGGAGGGCTTTCTTT
CASSYEGRAFF
>many|TRBV4-2|NA|18|TRBJ1-2
TGTGCCAGCAGCTTGGAATCAGGGTGGTATATGGCTAACTATGGCTACACCTTC
CASSLESGWYMANYGYTF
>NA|TRBV19|NA|15|TRBJ1-5
TGTGCCAGTAGCCAACCAGCCCGGGGGAATCAGCCCCAGCATTTT
CASSQPARGNQPQHF
>few|TRBV5-4|NA|12|TRBJ2-1
TGTGCCAGCAGCTTGGGGGGGCTAGAGCAGTTCTTC
CASSLGGLEQFF
>NA|TRBV27|TRBD2|15|TRBJ2-2
TGTGCCAGCAGTTTAGGGACTAGATACACCGGGGAGCTGTTTTTT
CASSLGTRYTGELFF
>NA|TRBV6-5|NA|13|TRBJ1-5
TGTGCCACCTGCAGGGAAGGCAATCAGCCCCAGCATTTT
CATCREGNQPQHF
>NA|TRBV4-1|TRBD1|15|TRBJ1-2
TGCGCCAGCAGCCAGAGACAGGGGGCGAACTATGGCTACACCTTC
CASSQRQGANYGYTF
>NA|TRBV4-1|TRBD1|17|TRBJ1-5
TGCGCCAGCAGCCACGCTCCCGGGACAGGGGGCGGTCAGCCCCAGCATTTT
CASSHAPGTGGGQPQHF
>NA|TRBV6-6|NA|14|TRBJ2-1
TGTGCCAGCAGTTCCGGACAGTTAATCAATGAGCAGTTCTTC
CASSSGQLINEQFF
>few|TRBV6-5|TRBD1|15|TRBJ1-6
TGTGCCAGCAGTATACAGGGGGCCGGCAATTCACCCCTCCACTTT
CASSIQGAGNSPLHF
>few|TRBV4-2|TRBD2|18|TRBJ2-5
TGTGCCAGCAGCCAAGGCGCGGTGCGCCCCCTAGCGGTGGAGACCCAGTACTTC
CASSQGAVRPLAVETQYF
>few|TRBV6-1|NA|15|TRBJ1-5
TGTGCCAGCAGTGAAGCGTGGACAGTTAATCAGCCCCAGCATTTT
CASSEAWTVNQPQHF
>NA|TRBV5-1|NA|13|TRBJ1-1
TGCGCCAGCAGCCCTCCGGGTTTTACTGAAGCTTTCTTT
CASSPPGFTEAFF
>few|TRBV4-1|TRBD2|14|TRBJ2-1
TGCGCCAGCAGCCAAGGTTTGCGGGGGAATGAGCAGTTCTTC
CASSQGLRGNEQFF
>few|TRBV5-1|NA|13|TRBJ2-1
TGCGCCAGCAGCTTGGTTGGCCCTAATGAGCAGTTCTTC
CASSLVGPNEQFF
>few|TRBV4-3|NA|14|TRBJ2-7
TGCGCCAGCAGCCATTCCGGGAGCCTCTACGAGCAGTACTTC
CASSHSGSLYEQYF
>NA|TRBV29-1|NA|15|TRBJ2-1
TGCAGCGTTGTCCCGGGACGGGGGACCTACAATGAGCAGTTCTTC
CSVVPGRGTYNEQFF
>NA|TRBV27|NA|13|TRBJ1-2
TGTGCCAGCAGTTTAGGTCAGGGATATGGCTACACCTTC
CASSLGQGYGYTF
>once|TRBV10-3|TRBD1|14|TRBJ1-1
TGTGCCATCAGTGCGGACAGGGCAGTGGGTGAAGCTTTCTTT
CAISADRAVGEAFF
>NA|TRBV14|TRBD1|14|TRBJ2-5
TGTGCCAGCAGCCGCCTCGGACAGGGGGGGACCCAGTACTTC
CASSRLGQGGTQYF
>NA|TRBV7-9|NA|15|TRBJ2-5
TGTGCCAGCAGCTATGGCGCAGGGGCCAAAGAGACCCAGTACTTC
CASSYGAGAKETQYF
>NA|TRBV13|NA|13|TRBJ1-2
TGTGCCAGCAGCCTCAGTCCCCGGGGTAGCTACACCTTC
CASSLSPRGSYTF
>NA|TRBV10-3|NA|14|TRBJ1-1
TGTGCCATCAGTGGCCTGACAGACAACACTGAAGCTTTCTTT
CAISGLTDNTEAFF
>NA|TRBV9|NA|13|TRBJ1-2
TGTGCCAGCAGCGCAACAGGGAACTATGGCTACACCTTC
CASSATGNYGYTF
>NA|TRBV7-8|TRBD2|14|TRBJ2-7
TGTGCCAGCAGCTTAGCGGGAGGGTCCTACGAGCAGTACTTC
CASSLAGGSYEQYF
>NA|TRBV20-1|NA|11|TRBJ1-1
TGCAGTGCCCTAGGTGGGACTGAAGCTTTCTTT
CSALGGTEAFF
>NA|TRBV27|NA|15|TRBJ2-6
TGTGCCAGCAGTTATCTCCTAGATGGGGCCAACGTCCTGACTTTC
CASSYLLDGANVLTF
>NA|TRBV4-2|NA|14|TRBJ2-5
TGTGCCAGCAGCCAAGAGGGGCCTAGGGAGACCCAGTACTTC
CASSQEGPRETQYF
>NA|TRBV7-9|NA|14|TRBJ1-2
TGTGCCAGCAGCTTACAGGCCTCTAACTATGGCTACACCTTC
CASSLQASNYGYTF
>NA|TRBV11-1|TRBD2|14|TRBJ2-1
TGTGCCAGTCGTAGCGGGGCCTCCTACAATGAGCAGTTCTTC
CASRSGASYNEQFF
>NA|TRBV29-1|NA|14|TRBJ1-3
TGCAGCGCAATCCCGGGAGGCTCTGGAAACACCATATATTTT
CSAIPGGSGNTIYF
>NA|TRBV19|TRBD1|14|TRBJ1-5
TGTGCCAGTAGTACGTACAGGGGATCCCAGCCCCAGCATTTT
CASSTYRGSQPQHF
>NA|TRBV5-1|NA|13|TRBJ1-1
TGCGCCACCCGGGTGGGGAGGGACACTGAAGCTTTCTTT
CATRVGRDTEAFF
>NA|TRBV2|TRBD2|12|TRBJ2-3
TGTGCCAGCAGCGGGGGGACAGATACGCAGTATTTT
CASSGGTDTQYF
>few|TRBV27|TRBD2|17|TRBJ2-7
TGTGCCAGCAGTTTCGGACTAGCGGGAGCCACAGGGTACGAGCAGTACTTC
CASSFGLAGATGYEQYF
>NA|TRBV4-1|TRBD1|16|TRBJ1-4
TGCGCCAGCAGCCAAGACCCCGGACAGGGGAGGGAAAAACTGTTTTTT
CASSQDPGQGREKLFF
>NA|TRBV5-1|NA|19|TRBJ1-5
TGCGCCAGCAGCTTCGGGGTGAGTGTAAGGCGGTGGAGCAATCAGCCCCAGCATTTT
CASSFGVSVRRWSNQPQHF